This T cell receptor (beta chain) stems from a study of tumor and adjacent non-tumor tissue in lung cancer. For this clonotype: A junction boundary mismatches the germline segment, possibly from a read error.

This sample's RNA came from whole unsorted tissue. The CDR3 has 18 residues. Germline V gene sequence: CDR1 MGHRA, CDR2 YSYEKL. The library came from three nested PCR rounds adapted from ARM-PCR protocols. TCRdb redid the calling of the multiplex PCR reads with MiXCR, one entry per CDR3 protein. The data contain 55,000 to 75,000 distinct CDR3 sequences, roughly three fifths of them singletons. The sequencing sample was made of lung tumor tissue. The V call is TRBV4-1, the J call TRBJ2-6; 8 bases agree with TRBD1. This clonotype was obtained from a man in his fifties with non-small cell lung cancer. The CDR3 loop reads CASSQEVQGGAGANILTF. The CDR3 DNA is TGCGCCAGTAGTCAAGAGGTACAGGGGGGTGCTGGGGCCAACATCCTGACTTTC.